What follows are 17 T cell receptor beta chains derived from one specimen sequenced in a study of lymphopenia after photon versus proton radiotherapy. Libraries were prepared by immunoSEQ multiplex PCR; TCRdb keeps only in-frame clonotypes and omits some of them. The sample lists approximately 25,000 clones, roughly four fifths occurring once. The sequencing used peripheral blood, collected from a patient treated with proton-based radiotherapy. The receptors originated from a woman between 65 and 79 years old with pancreatic cancer.

This chain uses TRBV28 with TRBJ2-7, with no clear D. In germline, CDR1 is MDHEN, CDR2 SYDVKM. The CDR3 is 11 amino acids. V was clipped by 2 bases and J by 4 bases, with 3 bases between them. The CDR3 DNA is TGTGCCAGCAGTTTACGTTACGAGCAGTACTTC. Translation: CASSLRYEQYF.

V usage is TRBV28 and J usage is TRBJ2-3, with TRBD1 matching over 9 bases. J was trimmed by 1 base and V by 4 bases; bases with no gene match: 6. Germline values: CDR1 MDHEN, CDR2 SYDVKM. This CDR3 has 16 amino acids. The CDR3 is CASSSYRGQRTDTQYF. CDR3 sequence (DNA): TGTGCCAGCAGTTCATACAGGGGGCAGCGCACAGATACGCAGTATTTT.

J is TRBJ2-5 and V is TRBV6-6; D possibly uses TRBD1 or TRBD2 (5 bases each). The CDR3 is 12 amino acids. Trimming shortened V by 8 bases and J by 1 base, and 8 bases separated the two germline ends. Germline V gene lookup returns CDR1 MNHNY and CDR2 SVGAGI (reference sequence). Here the CDR3 reads CASRDGQETQYF. CDR3 in DNA: TGTGCCAGCCGGGACGGCCAAGAGACCCAGTACTTC.

The rearrangement links TRBV27 to TRBJ2-1; D possibly uses TRBD1 or TRBD2 (5 bases each). V dropped 3 bases and J dropped 9 bases, with 18 bases sitting between them. The CDR3 loop spans 15 amino acids. CDR1 and CDR2 (germline): MNHEY, SMNVEV (reference sequence). The CDR3 reads CASSLIRRGGGEQFF. In DNA, the CDR3 is TGTGCCAGCAGTTTGATCCGTCGGGGTGGGGGTGAGCAGTTCTTC.

The chain combines TRBV4-2 with TRBJ2-6, with D possibly matching TRBD2 (6 bases). The ends were cut back, 5 bases at V and 2 bases at J, with 7 bases in the middle. This CDR3 has 14 residues. Germline assignment: CDR1 LGHNA and CDR2 YNFKEQ. The DNA of the CDR3 is TGTGCCAGCAGCTCGGGGGCTGGGGCCAACGTCCTGACTTTC. Translated: CASSSGAGANVLTF.

The CDR3 reads CASMLGQGAANQPQHF. Here the CDR3 DNA reads TGCGCCAGCATGCTCGGGCAGGGGGCGGCAAATCAGCCCCAGCATTTT. V gene TRBV10-2 combines with J gene TRBJ1-5; 8 nucleotides match TRBD1. The CDR3 length is 16 residues. Germline CDR1 reads WSHSY; CDR2 reads SAAADI. The V gene end was trimmed by 7 bases and the J gene end by 4 bases; junction bases not matched to a gene: 12.

This clone occurred a few times. The chain combines TRBV19 with TRBJ2-1; TRBD2 matches 7 bases. The CDR3 totals 16 residues. From germline, CDR1 is LNHDA and CDR2 SQIVND (reference sequence). After removal of 5 bases from V and 3 bases from J, the junction contained 10 bases not matched to a gene. CDR3 sequence: CASSRARSGNYNEQFF. The CDR3 bases are TGTGCCAGTAGTCGGGCCCGAAGCGGGAACTACAATGAGCAGTTCTTC.

The gene calls are TRBV6-5 and TRBJ1-1; D uncertain. Trimming took 4 bases from V and 0 from J, leaving 6 bases between them. The length of the CDR3 is 13 residues. CDR1 and CDR2 from the germline V gene are MNHEY and SVGAGI. CDR3 bases: TGTGCCAGCAGTTCTGACCTGAACACTGAAGCTTTCTTT. It encodes CASSSDLNTEAFF.

The rearrangement joins TRBV5-1 to TRBJ2-5, with D perhaps being TRBD1 or TRBD2 (5 bases each). This CDR3 has 16 amino acids. Trimming shortened V by 0 bases and J by 4 bases, and 16 bases separated the two germline ends. Per germline, CDR1 SGHRS and CDR2 YFSETQ. In nucleotides, the CDR3 is TGCGCCAGCAGCTTGGATGTTTTGGGACCCCGAGAGACCCAGTACTTC. Its protein product is CASSLDVLGPRETQYF.

The J gene is TRBJ1-2, the V gene TRBV4-3; D perhaps matches TRBD1 (5 bases). CDR1 LGHNA and CDR2 YSLEER come from the germline V gene. V was cut by 0 bases and J by 5 bases, with 13 bases left in between. The CDR3 has 15 residues. The CDR3 is CASSQDMGEPYGYTF. The CDR3, as DNA: TGCGCCAGCAGCCAAGATATGGGGGAACCATATGGCTACACCTTC.

The chain recombines TRBV7-3 with TRBJ2-6; 7 bases are a match to TRBD2. The CDR3 is 18 residues long. Germline lookup yields CDR1 SGHTA and CDR2 FQGTGA. With V trimmed by 4 bases and J by 0 bases, 9 bases remained unmatched. CDR3 residues: CASSSSGSGDSGANVLTF. The CDR3 DNA follows: TGTGCCAGCAGCTCCTCGGGGAGCGGGGACTCTGGGGCCAACGTCCTGACTTTC.

This chain joins TRBV27 and TRBJ2-5, with D perhaps TRBD1 (6 bases). Germline-derived CDR1 and CDR2 are MNHEY and SMNVEV (reference sequence). Trimming left V 6 bases short and J 3 bases short, with 14 bases between. The CDR3 spans 14 residues. The chain's CDR3 is CASRFLAGEETQYF. CDR3 bases: TGTGCCAGCAGATTCCTCGCAGGGGAAGAGACCCAGTACTTC.

The J gene is TRBJ2-1, the V gene TRBV1; the tabulated D call, TRBD1, remains unverified against the DNA. TRBV1 is a known pseudogene. The CDR3 covers 13 residues. In DNA form, the CDR3 reads TGCACCAGCAGCCAAGATGTGGGGCATGAGCAGTTCTTC. As protein: CTSSQDVGHEQFF.

The V gene is TRBV18, the J gene TRBJ2-1; 8 nucleotides agree with TRBD2. V shed 1 base and J 8 bases; nucleotides not matched to a gene: 7. This CDR3 contains 15 residues. Germline-derived CDR1 and CDR2 are KGHSH and LQKENI. Here the CDR3 DNA reads TGTGCCAGCTCACCACAGGGACTAGAAACCGATGAGCAGTTCTTC. It is translated as CASSPQGLETDEQFF. The full variable domain, rest sourced from reference TRBV18 and TRBJ2-1, is NAGVMQNPRHLVRRRGQEARLRCSPMKGHSHVYWYRQLPEEGLKFMVYLQKENIIDESGMPKERFSAEFPKEGPSILRIQQVVRGDSAAYFCASSPQGLETDEQFFGPGTRLTVL.

The gene calls are TRBV7-9 and TRBJ2-7; D might be TRBD2 (6 bases). Germline loops: CDR1 SEHNR, CDR2 FQNEAQ (reference sequence). CDR3 size: 12 residues. V lost 8 bases, J lost 4 bases, and 12 bases lay in between. CDR3 in amino acids: CASRGDLYEQYF. The CDR3 DNA reads as TGTGCCAGCCGAGGGGACTTGTACGAGCAGTACTTC.

This chain links TRBV6-5 with TRBJ1-2; D unclear. This CDR3 region has 12 residues. Trimming took 8 bases from V and 5 from J, leaving 12 bases between them. Germline V CDR1 and CDR2: MNHEY, SVGAGI. CDR3 sequence: CASGKTGYGYTF. The DNA of the CDR3 is TGTGCCAGCGGAAAGACTGGGTATGGCTACACCTTC.

The CDR3 DNA sequence: TGTGCCAGTAGTTCGGACAGGAATAATTCACCCCTCCACTTT. Translating gives CASSSDRNNSPLHF. V gene TRBV19 combines with J gene TRBJ1-6; 7 nucleotides match TRBD1. The CDR3 sequence is 14 residues long. After removal of 5 bases from V and 5 bases from J, the junction contained 3 bases not matched to a gene. Germline CDR1 and CDR2: LNHDA and SQIVND (reference sequence).